The sequence of this T cell receptor beta chain was determined in a study of regulatory T cells in long-lasting Graves disease. This clonotype came up many times. TCR beta libraries were built with iRepertoire HTBI primers and Arm-PCR of CDR3 regions. TCRdb redid the calling of the multiplex PCR reads with MiXCR, one entry per CDR3 protein. Of 420,000 or so distinct CDR3 sequences listed, roughly 15% are singletons. The sample's time point: newly diagnosed GD, antithyroid drugs for less than 3 months. RNA isolated from PBMCs was used to make the TCR library. The data also belong to a second study, concerning T cells in Graves' hyperthyroidism and ophthalmopathy. This second study notes: No ophthalmopathy progression within 18 months constituted stable Graves' hyperthyroidism.

The sequence was obtained from a woman aged 18-35 years with Graves disease. The sample was peripheral blood mononuclear cells (PBMCs), taken at new diagnosis, from a patient treated with antithyroid drugs.

As DNA, the CDR3 is TGTGCCAGCGTCTCCGGGACTAGAGGGGCCCCCAATGAGCAGTTCTTC. Residues: CASVSGTRGAPNEQFF. The V call is TRBV2, the J call TRBJ2-1, with 8 bases matching TRBD2. CDR1 and CDR2 (germline): SNHLY, FYNNEI. This CDR3 spans 16 amino acids. The trim removed 8 bases at V and 6 bases at J, leaving 15 bases unmatched.